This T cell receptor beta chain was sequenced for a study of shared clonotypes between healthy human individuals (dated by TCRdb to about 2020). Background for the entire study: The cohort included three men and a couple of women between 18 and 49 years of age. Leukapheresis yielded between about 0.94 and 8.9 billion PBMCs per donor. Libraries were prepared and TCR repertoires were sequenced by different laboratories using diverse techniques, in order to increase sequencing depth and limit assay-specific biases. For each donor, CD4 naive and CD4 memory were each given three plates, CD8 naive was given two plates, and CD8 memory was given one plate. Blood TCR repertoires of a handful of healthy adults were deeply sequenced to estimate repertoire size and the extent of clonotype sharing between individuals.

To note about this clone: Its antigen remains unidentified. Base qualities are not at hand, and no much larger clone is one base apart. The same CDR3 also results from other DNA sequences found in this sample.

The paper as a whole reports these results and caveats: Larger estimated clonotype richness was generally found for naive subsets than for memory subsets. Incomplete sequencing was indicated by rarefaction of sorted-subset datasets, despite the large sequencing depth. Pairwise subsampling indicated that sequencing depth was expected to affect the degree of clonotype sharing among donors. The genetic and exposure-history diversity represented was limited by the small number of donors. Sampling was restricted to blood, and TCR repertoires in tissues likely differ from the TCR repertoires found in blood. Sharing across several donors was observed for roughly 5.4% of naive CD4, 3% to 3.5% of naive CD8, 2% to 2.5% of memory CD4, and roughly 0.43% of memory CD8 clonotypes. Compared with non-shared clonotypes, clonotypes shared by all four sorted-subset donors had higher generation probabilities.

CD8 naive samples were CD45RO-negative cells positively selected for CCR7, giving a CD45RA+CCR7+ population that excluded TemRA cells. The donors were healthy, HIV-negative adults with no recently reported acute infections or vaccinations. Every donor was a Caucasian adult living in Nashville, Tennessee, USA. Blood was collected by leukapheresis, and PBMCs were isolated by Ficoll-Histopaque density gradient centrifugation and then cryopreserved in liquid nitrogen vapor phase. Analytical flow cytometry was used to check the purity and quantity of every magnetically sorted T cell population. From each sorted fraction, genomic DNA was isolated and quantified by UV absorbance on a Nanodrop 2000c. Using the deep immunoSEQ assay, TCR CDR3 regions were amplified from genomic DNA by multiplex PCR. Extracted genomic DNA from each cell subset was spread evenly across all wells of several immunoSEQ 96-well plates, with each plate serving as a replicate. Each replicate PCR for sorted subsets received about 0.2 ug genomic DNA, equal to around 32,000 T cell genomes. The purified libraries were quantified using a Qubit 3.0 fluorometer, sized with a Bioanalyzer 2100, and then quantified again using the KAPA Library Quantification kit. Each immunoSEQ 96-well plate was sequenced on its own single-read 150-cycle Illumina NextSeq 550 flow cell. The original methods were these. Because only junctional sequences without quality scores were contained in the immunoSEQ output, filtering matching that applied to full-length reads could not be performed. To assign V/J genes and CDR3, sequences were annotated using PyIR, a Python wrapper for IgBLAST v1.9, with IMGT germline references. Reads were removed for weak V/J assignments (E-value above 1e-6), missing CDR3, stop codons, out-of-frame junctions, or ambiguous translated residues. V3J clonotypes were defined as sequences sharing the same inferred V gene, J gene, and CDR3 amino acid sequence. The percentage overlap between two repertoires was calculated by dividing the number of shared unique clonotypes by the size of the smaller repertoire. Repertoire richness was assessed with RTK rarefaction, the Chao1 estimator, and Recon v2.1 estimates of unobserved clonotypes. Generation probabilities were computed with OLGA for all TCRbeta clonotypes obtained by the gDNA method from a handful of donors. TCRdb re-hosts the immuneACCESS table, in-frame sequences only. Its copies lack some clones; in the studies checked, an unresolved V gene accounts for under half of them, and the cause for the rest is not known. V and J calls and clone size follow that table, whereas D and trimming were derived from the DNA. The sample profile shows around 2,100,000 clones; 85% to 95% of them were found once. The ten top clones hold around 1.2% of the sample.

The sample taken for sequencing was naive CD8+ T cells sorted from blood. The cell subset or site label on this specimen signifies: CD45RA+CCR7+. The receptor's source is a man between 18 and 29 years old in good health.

CDR3 protein: CASSLQGFEQYF. The DNA reads as follows: TGTGCCAGCAGCTTGCAAGGGTTTGAGCAGTACTTC. The chain joins TRBV5-6 to TRBJ2-7, with no confident D gene call. CDR1 and CDR2 were assigned from the germline V gene as SGHDT and YYEEEE. Trimming at the junction amounts to 1 base on V and 7 bases on J, and the germline ends lie 9 bases apart. The CDR3 goes from the cysteine to the phenylalanine over 12 residues. Only the CDR3 part of the read is kept: 36 bases, read in frame from the first base.